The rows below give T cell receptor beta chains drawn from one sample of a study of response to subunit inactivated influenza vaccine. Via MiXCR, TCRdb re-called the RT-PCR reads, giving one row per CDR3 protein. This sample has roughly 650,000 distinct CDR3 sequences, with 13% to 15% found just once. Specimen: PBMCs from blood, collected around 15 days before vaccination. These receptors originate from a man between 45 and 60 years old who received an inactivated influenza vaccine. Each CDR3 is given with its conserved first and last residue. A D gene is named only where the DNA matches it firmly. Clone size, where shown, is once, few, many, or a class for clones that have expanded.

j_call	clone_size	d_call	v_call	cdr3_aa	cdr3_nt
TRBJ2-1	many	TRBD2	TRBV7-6	CASSLTSGGLNNEQFF	TGTGCCAGCAGCTTGACTAGCGGGGGCCTAAACAATGAGCAGTTCTTC
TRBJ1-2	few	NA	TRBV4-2	CASSQAVLGAGGYTF	TGTGCCAGCAGCCAAGCGGTACTGGGGGCTGGTGGCTACACCTTC
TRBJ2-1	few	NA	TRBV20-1	CSAPTVGSGGQGSYNEQFF	TGCAGTGCCCCAACGGTGGGTAGCGGAGGGCAGGGCTCCTACAATGAGCAGTTCTTC
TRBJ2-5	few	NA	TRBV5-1	CASSPSQGRGETQYF	TGCGCCAGCAGCCCTTCACAGGGTCGCGGAGAGACCCAGTACTTC
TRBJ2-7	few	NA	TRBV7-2	CASSLTGIRDEQYF	TGTGCCAGCAGCTTAACAGGAATTAGGGACGAGCAGTACTTC
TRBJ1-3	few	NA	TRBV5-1	CASSLDPSSGNTIYF	TGCGCCAGCAGCTTAGACCCTAGCTCTGGAAACACCATATATTTT
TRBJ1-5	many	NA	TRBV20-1	CSARDRVAPQHF	TGCAGTGCTAGAGATAGGGTGGCTCCCCAGCATTTT
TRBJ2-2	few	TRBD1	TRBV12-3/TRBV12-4	CASSLTGLGGELFF	TGTGCCAGCAGTTTGACAGGGCTGGGCGGGGAGCTGTTTTTT
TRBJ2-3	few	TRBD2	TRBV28	CASSDGLAGFTDTQYF	TGTGCCAGCAGTGACGGACTAGCGGGATTCACAGATACGCAGTATTTT
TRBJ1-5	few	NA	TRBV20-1	CSAKGHPGDNQPQHF	TGCAGTGCCAAAGGACACCCGGGGGACAATCAGCCCCAGCATTTT
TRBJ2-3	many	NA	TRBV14	CASSYYSTDTQYF	TGTGCCAGCAGCTACTATAGCACAGATACGCAGTATTTT
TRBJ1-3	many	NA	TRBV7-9	CASSLVVSYSGNTIYF	TGTGCCAGCAGCTTAGTGGTGTCTTACTCTGGAAACACCATATATTTT
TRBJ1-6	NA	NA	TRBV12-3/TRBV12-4	CASSLSGANSPLHF	TGTGCCAGCAGTTTAAGCGGAGCAAATTCACCCCTCCACTTT
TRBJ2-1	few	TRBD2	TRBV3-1	CASSQVLLAGGDEQFF	TGTGCCAGCAGCCAAGTATTGCTAGCGGGAGGGGATGAGCAGTTCTTC
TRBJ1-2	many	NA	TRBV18	CASSPDGYGYTF	TGTGCCAGCTCACCGGACGGCTATGGCTACACCTTC
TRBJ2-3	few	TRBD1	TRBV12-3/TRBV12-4	CASSLSSQGLDTQYF	TGTGCCAGCAGCCTATCATCACAGGGGTTAGATACGCAGTATTTT
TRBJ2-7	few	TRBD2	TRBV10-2	CASSLAGEVGEQYF	TGCGCCAGCAGTTTAGCGGGAGAGGTAGGCGAGCAGTACTTC
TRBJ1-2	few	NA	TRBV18	CASSPPIRGNNYGYTF	TGTGCCAGCTCACCACCGATCAGGGGTAATAACTATGGCTACACCTTC
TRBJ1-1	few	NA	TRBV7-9	CASSSISREAFF	TGTGCCAGCAGCTCAATTTCCAGGGAAGCTTTCTTT
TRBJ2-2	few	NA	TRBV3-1	CASSQVVSPAGELFF	TGTGCCAGCAGCCAAGTTGTTAGCCCCGCCGGGGAGCTGTTTTTT
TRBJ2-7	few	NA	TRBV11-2	CASSLVFGASYEQYF	TGTGCCAGCAGCTTAGTTTTCGGAGCATCCTACGAGCAGTACTTC
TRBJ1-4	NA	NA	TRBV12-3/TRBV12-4	CASSLVLGVTNEKLFF	TGTGCCAGCAGTTTAGTGCTGGGGGTGACTAATGAAAAACTGTTTTTT
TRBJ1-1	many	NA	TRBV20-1	CSASWGIFYFF	TGCAGTGCTAGTTGGGGAATTTTTTATTTCTTT
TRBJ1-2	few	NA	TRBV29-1	CSGDTLEGYTF	TGCAGCGGGGACACCCTGGAGGGCTACACCTTC
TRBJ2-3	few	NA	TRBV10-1	CASSEYGGTDTQYF	TGCGCCAGCAGTGAGTATGGGGGCACAGATACGCAGTATTTT
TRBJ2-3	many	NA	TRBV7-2	CASSPLGGYSTDTQYF	TGTGCCAGCAGCCCCCTTGGGGGGTATAGCACAGATACGCAGTATTTT
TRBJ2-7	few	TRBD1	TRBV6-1	CASSTRDRGSYEQYF	TGTGCCAGCAGTACCCGGGACAGGGGATCCTACGAGCAGTACTTC
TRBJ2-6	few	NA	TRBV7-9	CASSSAGANVLTF	TGTGCCAGCAGCTCTGCTGGGGCCAACGTCCTGACTTTC
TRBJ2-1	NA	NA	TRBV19	CASSISAHNEQFF	TGTGCCAGTAGTATCTCGGCTCACAATGAGCAGTTCTTC
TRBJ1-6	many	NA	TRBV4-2	CASSPLDPKDNSPLHF	TGTGCCAGCAGCCCGTTGGACCCAAAGGATAATTCACCCCTCCACTTT
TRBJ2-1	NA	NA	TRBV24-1	CATSDPAGTDEQFF	TGTGCCACCAGTGATCCGGCCGGGACGGATGAGCAGTTCTTC
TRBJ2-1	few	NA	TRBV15	CATKGGRGTYNEQFF	TGTGCCACCAAAGGGGGGCGGGGGACCTACAATGAGCAGTTCTTC
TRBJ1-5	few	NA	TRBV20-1	CSAFSAPLVNQPQHF	TGCAGTGCTTTTTCAGCGCCGCTGGTCAATCAGCCCCAGCATTTT
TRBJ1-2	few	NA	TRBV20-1	CSARVSGTLQSNYGYTF	TGCAGTGCTAGAGTGTCAGGTACCCTGCAATCAAACTATGGCTACACCTTC
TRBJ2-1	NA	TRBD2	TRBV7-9	CASRAAGDVWYEQFF	TGTGCCAGCAGGGCAGCGGGAGATGTTTGGTATGAGCAGTTCTTC
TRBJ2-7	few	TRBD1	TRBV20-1	CSASGGTGAYEQYF	TGCAGTGCTAGTGGTGGGACAGGCGCCTACGAGCAGTACTTC
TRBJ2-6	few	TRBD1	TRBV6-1	CASRNRGRGANVLTF	TGTGCCAGCAGAAACAGGGGGAGAGGGGCCAACGTCCTGACTTTC
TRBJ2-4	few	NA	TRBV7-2	CASSLGTGAKNIQYF	TGTGCCAGCAGCTTAGGTACAGGGGCCAAAAACATTCAGTACTTC
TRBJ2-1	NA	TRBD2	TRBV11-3	CASSLGSSGVVNEQFF	TGTGCCAGCAGCTTGGGGTCCAGCGGGGTGGTCAATGAGCAGTTCTTC
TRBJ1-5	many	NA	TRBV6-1	CASRQALNQPQHF	TGTGCCAGCAGGCAGGCCCTTAATCAGCCCCAGCATTTT
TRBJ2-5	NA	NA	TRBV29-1	CSACPSGTQETQYF	TGCAGCGCTTGTCCGTCGGGCACGCAAGAGACCCAGTACTTC
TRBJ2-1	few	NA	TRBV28	CASSLWGVGVNEQFF	TGTGCCAGCAGTTTGTGGGGGGTAGGGGTCAATGAGCAGTTCTTC
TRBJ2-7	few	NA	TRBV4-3	CASSIQFLVPYEQYF	TGCGCCAGCAGCATCCAGTTTCTAGTCCCCTACGAGCAGTACTTC
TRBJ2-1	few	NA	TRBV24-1	CATSDLDSGGYYNEQFF	TGTGCCACCAGTGATCTCGATTCGGGCGGCTACTACAATGAGCAGTTCTTC
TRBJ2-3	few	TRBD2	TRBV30	CAWSVLASGTDTQYF	TGTGCCTGGAGTGTCCTCGCTAGCGGTACAGATACGCAGTATTTT
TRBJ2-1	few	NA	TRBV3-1	CASSQDRDEQFF	TGTGCCAGCAGCCAGGACCGGGATGAGCAGTTCTTC
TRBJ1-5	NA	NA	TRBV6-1	CASSERGDQPQHF	TGTGCCAGCAGTGAACGAGGAGATCAGCCCCAGCATTTT
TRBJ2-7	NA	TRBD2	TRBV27	CASSFLAGENEQYF	TGTGCCAGCAGTTTTCTAGCGGGAGAGAACGAGCAGTACTTC
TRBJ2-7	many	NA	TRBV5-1	CASSLALGRSYEQYF	TGCGCCAGCAGCTTGGCCCTGGGCAGGTCCTACGAGCAGTACTTC
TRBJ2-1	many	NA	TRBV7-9	CASSFSGNNEQFF	TGTGCCAGCAGCTTCTCAGGGAACAATGAGCAGTTCTTC
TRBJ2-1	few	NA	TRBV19	CASSILAEEQFF	TGTGCCAGTAGTATTCTTGCGGAGGAGCAGTTCTTC
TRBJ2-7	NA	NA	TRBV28	CASSLLQSGGTSEQYF	TGTGCCAGCAGTTTACTCCAATCCGGGGGAACTAGTGAGCAGTACTTC
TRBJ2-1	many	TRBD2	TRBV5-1	CASSLTSGEYNEQFF	TGCGCCAGCAGCTTAACTAGCGGGGAATACAATGAGCAGTTCTTC
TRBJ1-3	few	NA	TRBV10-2	CASSSGAGNTIYF	TGCGCCAGCAGCTCTGGGGCTGGAAACACCATATATTTT